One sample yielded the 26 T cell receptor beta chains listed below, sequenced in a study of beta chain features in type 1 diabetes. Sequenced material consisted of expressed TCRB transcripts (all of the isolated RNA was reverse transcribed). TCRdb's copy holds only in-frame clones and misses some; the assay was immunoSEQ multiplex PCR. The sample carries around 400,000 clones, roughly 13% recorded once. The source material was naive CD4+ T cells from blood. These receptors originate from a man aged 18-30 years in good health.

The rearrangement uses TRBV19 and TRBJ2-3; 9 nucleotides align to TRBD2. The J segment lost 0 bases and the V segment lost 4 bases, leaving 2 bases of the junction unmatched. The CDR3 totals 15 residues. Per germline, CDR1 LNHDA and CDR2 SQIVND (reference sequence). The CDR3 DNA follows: TGTGCCAGTAGTAGTAGCGGGGGAAGCACAGATACGCAGTATTTT. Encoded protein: CASSSSGGSTDTQYF.

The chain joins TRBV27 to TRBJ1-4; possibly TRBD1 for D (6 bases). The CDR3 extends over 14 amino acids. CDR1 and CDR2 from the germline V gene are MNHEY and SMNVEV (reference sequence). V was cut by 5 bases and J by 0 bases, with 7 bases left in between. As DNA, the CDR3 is TGTGCCAGCAGTACAGGGCCAACTAATGAAAAACTGTTTTTT. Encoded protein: CASSTGPTNEKLFF.

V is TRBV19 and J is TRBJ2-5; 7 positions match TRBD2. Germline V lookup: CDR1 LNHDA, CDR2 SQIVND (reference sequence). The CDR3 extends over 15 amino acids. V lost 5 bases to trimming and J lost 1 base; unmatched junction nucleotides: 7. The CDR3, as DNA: TGTGCCAGTAGTGTACGAACGGGGGGCCAAGAGACCCAGTACTTC. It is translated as CASSVRTGGQETQYF.

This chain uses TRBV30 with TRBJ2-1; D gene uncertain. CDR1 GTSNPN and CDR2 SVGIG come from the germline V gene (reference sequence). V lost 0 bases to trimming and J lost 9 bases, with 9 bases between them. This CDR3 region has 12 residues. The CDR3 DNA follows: TGTGCCTGGAGTGTGAGCGTTCCTGAGCAGTTCTTC. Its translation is CAWSVSVPEQFF.

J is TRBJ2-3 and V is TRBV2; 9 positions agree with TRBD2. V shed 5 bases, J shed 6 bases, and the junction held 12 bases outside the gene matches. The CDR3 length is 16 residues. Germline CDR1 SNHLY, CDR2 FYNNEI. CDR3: CASSCPAGGLCDTQYF. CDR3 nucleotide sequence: TGTGCCAGCAGTTGCCCAGCGGGGGGCCTTTGCGATACGCAGTATTTT.

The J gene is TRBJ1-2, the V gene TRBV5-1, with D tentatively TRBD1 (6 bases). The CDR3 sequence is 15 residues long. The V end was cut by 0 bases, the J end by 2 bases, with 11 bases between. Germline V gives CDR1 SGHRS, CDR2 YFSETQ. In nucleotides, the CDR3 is TGCGCCAGCAGCTTGGACCCAGGGGAAAACTATGGCTACACCTTC. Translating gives CASSLDPGENYGYTF.

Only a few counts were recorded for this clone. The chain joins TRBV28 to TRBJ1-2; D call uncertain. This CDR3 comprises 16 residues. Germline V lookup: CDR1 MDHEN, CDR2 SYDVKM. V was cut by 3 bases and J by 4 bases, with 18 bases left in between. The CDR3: CASSFRQGGLGYGYTF. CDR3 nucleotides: TGTGCCAGCAGTTTCCGTCAAGGAGGTCTCGGCTATGGCTACACCTTC.

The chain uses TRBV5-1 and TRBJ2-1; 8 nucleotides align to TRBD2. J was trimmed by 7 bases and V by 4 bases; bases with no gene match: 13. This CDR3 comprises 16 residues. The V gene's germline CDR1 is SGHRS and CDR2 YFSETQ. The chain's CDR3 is CASSARLASLLNEQFF. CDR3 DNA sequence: TGCGCCAGCAGCGCGCGACTAGCGAGTTTATTGAATGAGCAGTTCTTC.

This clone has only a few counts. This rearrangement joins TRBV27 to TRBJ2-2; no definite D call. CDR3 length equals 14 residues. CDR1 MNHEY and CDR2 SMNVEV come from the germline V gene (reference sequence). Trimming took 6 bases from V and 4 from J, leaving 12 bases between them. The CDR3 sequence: CASSLLWSTGELFF. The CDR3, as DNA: TGTGCCAGCAGCCTACTGTGGTCCACCGGGGAGCTGTTTTTT.

CDR3 bases: TGCGCCAGCAGCCAATGGACAGGGCGTCGGGAGCAGTACTTC. This codes for CASSQWTGRREQYF. The chain uses TRBV4-1 and TRBJ2-7; 8 bases fit TRBD1. Unmatched junction bases numbered 7, after V lost 2 bases and J lost 7 bases. This CDR3 is built from 14 residues. Germline CDR1 MGHRA, CDR2 YSYEKL.

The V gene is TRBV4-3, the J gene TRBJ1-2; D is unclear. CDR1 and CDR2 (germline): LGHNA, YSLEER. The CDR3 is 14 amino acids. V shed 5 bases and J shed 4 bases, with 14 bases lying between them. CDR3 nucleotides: TGCGCCAGCAGCTACTACCCCCCTATCTATGGCTACACCTTC. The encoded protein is CASSYYPPIYGYTF.

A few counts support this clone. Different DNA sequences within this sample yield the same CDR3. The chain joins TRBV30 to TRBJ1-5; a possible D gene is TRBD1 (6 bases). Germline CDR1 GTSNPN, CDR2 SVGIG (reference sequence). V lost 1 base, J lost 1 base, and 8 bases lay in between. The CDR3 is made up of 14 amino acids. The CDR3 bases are TGTGCCTGGAGTGGGGGGCTGAGCAATCAGCCCCAGCATTTT. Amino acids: CAWSGGLSNQPQHF.

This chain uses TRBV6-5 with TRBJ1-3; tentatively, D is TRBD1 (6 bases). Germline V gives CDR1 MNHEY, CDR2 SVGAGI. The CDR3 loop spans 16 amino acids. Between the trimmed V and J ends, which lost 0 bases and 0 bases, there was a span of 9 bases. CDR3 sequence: CASSYSGGGSGNTIYF. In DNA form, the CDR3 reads TGTGCCAGCAGTTACTCGGGAGGGGGCTCTGGAAACACCATATATTTT.

In nucleotides, the CDR3 is TGTGCCAGCAGTGCGACATGGACAGGGTACACTGAAGCTTTCTTT. Protein: CASSATWTGYTEAFF. The V and J genes are TRBV6-1 and TRBJ1-1; 8 nucleotides match TRBD1. Germline trimming cut 4 bases from V and 3 bases from J; bases unmatched to any gene: 7. Looked up from germline, CDR1 is MNHNS and CDR2 is SASEGT. The CDR3 spans 15 residues.

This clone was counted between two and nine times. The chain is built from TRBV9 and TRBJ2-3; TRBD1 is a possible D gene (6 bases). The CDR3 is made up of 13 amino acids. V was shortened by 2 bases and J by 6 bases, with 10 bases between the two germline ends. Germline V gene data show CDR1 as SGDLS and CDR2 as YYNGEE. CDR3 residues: CASSVRGSDTQYF. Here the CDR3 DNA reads TGTGCCAGCAGCGTGAGGGGGAGTGATACGCAGTATTTT.

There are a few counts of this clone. CDR3 DNA sequence: TGTGCCATCCGGACTTCCTACGAGCAGTACTTC. Residues: CAIRTSYEQYF. The V gene is TRBV10-3, the J gene TRBJ2-7; the D gene is possibly TRBD2 (5 bases). Trimming cost V 8 bases and J 1 base, with 6 bases left between them. This CDR3 comprises 11 residues. Germline values: CDR1 ENHRY, CDR2 SYGVKD.

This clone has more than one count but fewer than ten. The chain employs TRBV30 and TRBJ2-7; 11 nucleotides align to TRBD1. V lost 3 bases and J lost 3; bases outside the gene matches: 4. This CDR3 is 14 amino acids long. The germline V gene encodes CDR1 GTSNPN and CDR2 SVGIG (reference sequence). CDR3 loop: CAWSSGTGGYEQYF. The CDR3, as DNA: TGTGCCTGGAGCTCCGGGACAGGGGGCTACGAGCAGTACTTC.

CDR3 in DNA: TGCAGCGTACTGACAGGGGGCACTGAAGCTTTCTTT. This gives the protein CSVLTGGTEAFF. V and J are TRBV29-1 and TRBJ1-1; the match to TRBD1 covers 9 bases. V shed 6 bases and J 4 bases; nucleotides not matched to a gene: 3. The length of the CDR3 is 12 residues. Germline V gives CDR1 SQVTM, CDR2 ANQGSEA.

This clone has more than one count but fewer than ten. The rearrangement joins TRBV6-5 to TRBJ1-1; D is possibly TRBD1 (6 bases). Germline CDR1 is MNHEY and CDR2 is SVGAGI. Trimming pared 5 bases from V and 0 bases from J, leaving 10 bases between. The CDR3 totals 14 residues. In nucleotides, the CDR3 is TGTGCCAGCAGTCTCGGACAGATGAACACTGAAGCTTTCTTT. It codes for CASSLGQMNTEAFF.

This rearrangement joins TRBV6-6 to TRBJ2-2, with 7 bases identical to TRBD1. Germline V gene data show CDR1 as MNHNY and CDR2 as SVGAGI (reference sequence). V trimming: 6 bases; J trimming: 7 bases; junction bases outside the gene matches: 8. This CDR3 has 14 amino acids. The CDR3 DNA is TGTGCCAGCAGCCGACAGGGATTAGGCGGGGAGCTGTTTTTT. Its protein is CASSRQGLGGELFF.

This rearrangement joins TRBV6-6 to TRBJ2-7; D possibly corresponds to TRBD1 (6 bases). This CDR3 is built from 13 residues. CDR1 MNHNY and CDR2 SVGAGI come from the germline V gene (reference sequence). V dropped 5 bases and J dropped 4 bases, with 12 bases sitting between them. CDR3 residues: CASSTGQSYEQYF. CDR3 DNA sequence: TGTGCCAGCAGTACCGGACAGTCGTACGAGCAGTACTTC.

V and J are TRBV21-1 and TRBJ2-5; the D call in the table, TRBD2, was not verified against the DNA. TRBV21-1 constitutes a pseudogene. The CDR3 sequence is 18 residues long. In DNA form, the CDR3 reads TGTGCCAGCAGCAAAGCGCTCTTCTATTTCGTTGGTTCGGAGACCCAGTACTTC. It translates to CASSKALFYFVGSETQYF.

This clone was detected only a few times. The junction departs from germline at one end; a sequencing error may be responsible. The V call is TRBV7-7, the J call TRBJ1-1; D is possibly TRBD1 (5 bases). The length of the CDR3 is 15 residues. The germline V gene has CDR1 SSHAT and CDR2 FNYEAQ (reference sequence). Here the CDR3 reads CASSSPHRRPTEAFF. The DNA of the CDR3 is TGTGCTAGCAGTTCCCCCCACAGGAGACCTACTGAAGCTTTCTTT.

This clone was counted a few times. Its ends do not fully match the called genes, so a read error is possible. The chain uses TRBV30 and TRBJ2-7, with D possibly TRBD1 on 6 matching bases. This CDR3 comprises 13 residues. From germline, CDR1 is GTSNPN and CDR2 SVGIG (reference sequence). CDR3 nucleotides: TGTGCCTGGAGTCCAACCCCCGGACAGATTTCTTTCTTC. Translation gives CAWSPTPGQISFF.

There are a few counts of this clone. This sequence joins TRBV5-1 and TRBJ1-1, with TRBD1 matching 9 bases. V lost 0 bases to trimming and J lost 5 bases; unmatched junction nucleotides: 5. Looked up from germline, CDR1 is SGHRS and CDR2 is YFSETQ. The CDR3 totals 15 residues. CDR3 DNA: TGCGCCAGCAGCTTGGTTGGACAGGGGATGACTGAAGCTTTCTTT. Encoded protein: CASSLVGQGMTEAFF. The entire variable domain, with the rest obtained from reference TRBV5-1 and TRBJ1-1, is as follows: KAGVTQTPRYLIKTRGQQVTLSCSPISGHRSVSWYQQTPGQGLQFLFEYFSETQRNKGNFPGRFSGRQFSNSRSEMNVSTLELGDSALYLCASSLVGQGMTEAFFGQGTRLTVV.

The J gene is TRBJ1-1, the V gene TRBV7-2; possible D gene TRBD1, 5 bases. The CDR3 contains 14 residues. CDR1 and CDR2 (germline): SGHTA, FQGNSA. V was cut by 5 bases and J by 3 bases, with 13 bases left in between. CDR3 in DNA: TGTGCCAGCAGCCCAGACAGACAAGACACTGAAGCTTTCTTT. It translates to CASSPDRQDTEAFF. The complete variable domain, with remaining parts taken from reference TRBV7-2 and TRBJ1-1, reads GAGVSQSPSNKVTEKGKDVELRCDPISGHTALYWYRQSLGQGLEFLIYFQGNSAPDKSGLPSDRFSAERTGGSVSTLTIQRTQQEDSAVYLCASSPDRQDTEAFFGQGTRLTVV.